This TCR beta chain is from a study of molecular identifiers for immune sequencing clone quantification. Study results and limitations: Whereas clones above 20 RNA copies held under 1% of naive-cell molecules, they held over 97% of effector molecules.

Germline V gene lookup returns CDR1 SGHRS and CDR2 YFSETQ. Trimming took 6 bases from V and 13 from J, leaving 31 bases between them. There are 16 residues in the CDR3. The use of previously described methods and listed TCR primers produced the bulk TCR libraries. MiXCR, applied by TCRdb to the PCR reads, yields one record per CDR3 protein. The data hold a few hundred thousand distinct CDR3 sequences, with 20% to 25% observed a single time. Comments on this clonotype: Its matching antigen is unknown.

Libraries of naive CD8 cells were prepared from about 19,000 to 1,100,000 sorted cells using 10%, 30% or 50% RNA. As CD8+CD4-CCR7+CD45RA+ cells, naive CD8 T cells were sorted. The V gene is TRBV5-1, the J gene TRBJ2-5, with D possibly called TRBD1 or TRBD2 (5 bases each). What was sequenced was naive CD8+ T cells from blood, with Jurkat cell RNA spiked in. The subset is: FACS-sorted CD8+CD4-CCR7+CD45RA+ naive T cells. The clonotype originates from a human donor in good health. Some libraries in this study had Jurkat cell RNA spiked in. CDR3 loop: CASIGWGMGPKGSRYF. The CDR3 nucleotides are TGCGCCAGCATAGGTTGGGGTATGGGACCCAAAGGTTCACGGTACTTC.